The T cell receptor beta chain described here comes from a study of T-cell reconstitution after alpha-beta-depleted transplantation in children. Unique molecular identifiers were used to barcode this TCRbeta library. One entry per CDR3 protein, called by TCRdb with MiXCR from the PCR reads. The data hold 90,000 to 95,000 distinct CDR3 sequences, with 12% observed a single time. This CDR3 is 15 amino acids long. V shed 0 bases and J shed 4 bases, with 12 bases lying between them. This clonotype occurred many times. This TCR was recovered from a human donor who donated a stem cell graft to a child with inherited bone marrow failure. Sequencing used PBMCs from the stem cell graft donor, obtained from the stem cell graft. This chain uses TRBV12-3 or TRBV12-4 with TRBJ1-1; D is possibly TRBD1 (5 bases). The DNA of the CDR3 is TGTGCCAGCAGTTTAGCGGCAGGGATCAGCACTGAAGCTTTCTTT. Amino acids: CASSLAAGISTEAFF.